Below, one TCR beta chain is given with its context. The data originate from a study of blood T cell repertoires in COVID-19. For the study at large: PBMCs, B-cell-depleted T cells, or T cells provided the cDNA or gDNA that made up the material.

CDR1 is MNHEY and CDR2 is SVGEGT in the germline V gene. The CDR3 has 14 amino acids. Trimming pared 4 bases from V and 4 bases from J, leaving 12 bases between. Data came from immunoSEQ multiplex PCR; TCRdb stores just in-frame clones and leaves some out. The table has approximately 81,000 clones, 82% seen once. Sequencing was carried out using peripheral blood. The J gene is TRBJ2-3, the V gene TRBV6-2 or TRBV6-3, with a weak D call TRBD2 (5 bases). The sequence came from a human donor in a cohort sampled during active COVID-19. This CDR3 reads CASSSPSKADTQYF. The CDR3 DNA is TGTGCCAGCAGTTCCCCTAGCAAGGCAGATACGCAGTATTTT.